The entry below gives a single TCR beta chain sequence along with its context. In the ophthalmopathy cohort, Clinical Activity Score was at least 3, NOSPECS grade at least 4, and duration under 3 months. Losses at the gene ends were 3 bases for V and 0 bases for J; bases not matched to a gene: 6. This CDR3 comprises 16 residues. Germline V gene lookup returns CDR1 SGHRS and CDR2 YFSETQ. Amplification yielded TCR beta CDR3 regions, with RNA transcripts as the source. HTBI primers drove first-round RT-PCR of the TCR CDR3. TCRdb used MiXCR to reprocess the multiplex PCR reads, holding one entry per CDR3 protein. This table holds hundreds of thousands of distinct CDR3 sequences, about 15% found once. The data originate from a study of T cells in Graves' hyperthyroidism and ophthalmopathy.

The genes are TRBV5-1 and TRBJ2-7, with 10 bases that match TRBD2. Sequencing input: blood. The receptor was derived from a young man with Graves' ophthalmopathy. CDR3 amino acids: CASSWSSGGSSYEQYF. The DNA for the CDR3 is TGCGCCAGCAGCTGGAGTAGCGGGGGGAGCTCCTACGAGCAGTACTTC.